This TCR beta chain was identified in a study of PD-1 blockade in classical Hodgkin lymphoma. Study-wide context: A 3 mg/kg intravenous dose of nivolumab was received by patients every 2 weeks. Study-level findings and limits: A significant rise in TCR diversity by C4D1 was seen for CD4+ but not CD8+ cells. Repertoire difference causes, possibly disease activity or prior therapy, remain undefined. Diminished baseline TCR diversity has been reported in newly diagnosed patients relative to healthy donors.

Assay used: immunoSEQ multiplex PCR; TCRdb lists only in-frame clones, some missing. The table shows over 20,000 clones, with approximately 70% occurring only once. Time point specified: cycle 4 day 1 (C4D1), after 5 to 7 weeks of nivolumab. Every patient relapsed after autologous stem cell transplantation, and brentuximab vedotin exposure varied. CDR1 and CDR2 from the germline V gene are SGHNT and YENEEA. Between the trimmed V and J ends, which lost 5 bases and 3 bases, there was a span of 19 bases. CDR3 length: 16 amino acids. A few counts support this clone. Its antigen remains unknown. The J gene is TRBJ2-5, the V gene TRBV11-3; TRBD2 might be the D (7 bases). The receptor was derived from a human donor with classical Hodgkin lymphoma. The material was peripheral blood mononuclear cells (PBMCs), obtained before the fourth cycle of nivolumab. CDR3 residues: CASSRNGGAPEETQYF. The DNA of the CDR3 is TGTGCCAGCAGCCGTAATGGGGGGGCGCCGGAAGAGACCCAGTACTTC.